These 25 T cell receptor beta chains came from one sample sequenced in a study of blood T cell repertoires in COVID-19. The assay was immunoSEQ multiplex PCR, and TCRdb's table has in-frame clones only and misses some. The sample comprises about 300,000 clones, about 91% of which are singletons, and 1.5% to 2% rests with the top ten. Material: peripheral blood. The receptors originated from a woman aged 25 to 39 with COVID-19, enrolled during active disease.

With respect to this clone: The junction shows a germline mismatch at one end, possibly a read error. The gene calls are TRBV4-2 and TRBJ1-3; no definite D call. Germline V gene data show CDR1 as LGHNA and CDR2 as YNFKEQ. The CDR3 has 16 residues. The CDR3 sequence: CASTSPPGSPGNTIYF. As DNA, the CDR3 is TGTGCCAGCACTTCACCCCCGGGGAGCCCTGGTAACACCATATATTTT.

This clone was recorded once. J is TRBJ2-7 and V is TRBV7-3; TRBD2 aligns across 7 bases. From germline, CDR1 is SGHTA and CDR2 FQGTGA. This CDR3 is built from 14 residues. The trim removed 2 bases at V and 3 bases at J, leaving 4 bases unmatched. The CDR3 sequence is CASSLVGGSYEQYF. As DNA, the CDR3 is TGTGCCAGCAGCTTAGTTGGCGGGAGCTACGAGCAGTACTTC.

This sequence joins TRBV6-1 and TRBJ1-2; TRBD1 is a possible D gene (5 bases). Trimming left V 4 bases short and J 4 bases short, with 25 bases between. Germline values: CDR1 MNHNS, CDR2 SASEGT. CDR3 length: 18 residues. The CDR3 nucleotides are TGTGCCAGCAGTGGGAACCGGGGGGTACTACCCGCTGGCTATGGCTACACCTTC. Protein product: CASSGNRGVLPAGYGYTF.

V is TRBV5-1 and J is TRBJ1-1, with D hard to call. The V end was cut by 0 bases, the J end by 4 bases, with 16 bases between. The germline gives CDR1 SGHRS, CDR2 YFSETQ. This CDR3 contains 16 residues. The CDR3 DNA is TGCGCCAGCAGCTTGGTGGGCACCGAAGGTAGCACTGAAGCTTTCTTT. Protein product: CASSLVGTEGSTEAFF. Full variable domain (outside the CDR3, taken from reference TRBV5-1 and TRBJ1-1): KAGVTQTPRYLIKTRGQQVTLSCSPISGHRSVSWYQQTPGQGLQFLFEYFSETQRNKGNFPGRFSGRQFSNSRSEMNVSTLELGDSALYLCASSLVGTEGSTEAFFGQGTRLTVV.

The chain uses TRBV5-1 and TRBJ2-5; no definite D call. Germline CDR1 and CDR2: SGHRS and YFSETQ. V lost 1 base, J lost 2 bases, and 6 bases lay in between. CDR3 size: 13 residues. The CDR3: CASSLYQQETQYF. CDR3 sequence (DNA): TGCGCCAGCAGCTTGTATCAGCAAGAGACCCAGTACTTC.

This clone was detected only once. This CDR3 is CASSLSGTGRLATNEKLFF. The CDR3 DNA reads as TGTGCCAGCAGTTTATCCGGGACAGGGAGACTTGCAACTAATGAAAAACTGTTTTTT. The V gene is TRBV28, the J gene TRBJ1-4; the match to TRBD1 covers 9 bases. Losses at the gene ends were 1 base for V and 0 bases for J; bases not matched to a gene: 9. CDR1 is MDHEN, CDR2 SYDVKM, per germline. The CDR3 loop spans 19 amino acids. Full variable domain (missing parts from reference TRBV28 and TRBJ1-4): DVKVTQSSRYLVKRTGEKVFLECVQDMDHENMFWYRQDPGLGLRLIYFSYDVKMKEKGDIPEGYSVSREKKERFSLILESASTNQTSMYLCASSLSGTGRLATNEKLFFGSGTQLSVL.

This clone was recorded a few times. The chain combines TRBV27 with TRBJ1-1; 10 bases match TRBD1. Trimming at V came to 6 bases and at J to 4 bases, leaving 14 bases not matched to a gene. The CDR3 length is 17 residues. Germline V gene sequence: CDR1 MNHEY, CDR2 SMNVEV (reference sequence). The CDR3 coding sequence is TGTGCCAGCAGCATTGTCGGGACAGGGGCCCCAGGCACTGAAGCTTTCTTT. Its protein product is CASSIVGTGAPGTEAFF.

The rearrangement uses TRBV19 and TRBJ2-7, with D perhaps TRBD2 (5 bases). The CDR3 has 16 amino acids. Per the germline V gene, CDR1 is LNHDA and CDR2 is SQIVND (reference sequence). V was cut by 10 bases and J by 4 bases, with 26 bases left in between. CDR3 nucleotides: TGTGCCACCAAAAATATCGGCGGGCGATATATGTACGAGCAGTACGTC. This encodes CATKNIGGRYMYEQYV.

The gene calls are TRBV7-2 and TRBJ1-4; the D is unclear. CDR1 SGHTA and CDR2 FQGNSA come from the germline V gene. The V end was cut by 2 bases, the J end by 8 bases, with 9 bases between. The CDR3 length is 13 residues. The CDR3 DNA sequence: TGTGCCAGCAGCTTACAGATTCGAGAAAAACTGTTTTTT. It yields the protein CASSLQIREKLFF.

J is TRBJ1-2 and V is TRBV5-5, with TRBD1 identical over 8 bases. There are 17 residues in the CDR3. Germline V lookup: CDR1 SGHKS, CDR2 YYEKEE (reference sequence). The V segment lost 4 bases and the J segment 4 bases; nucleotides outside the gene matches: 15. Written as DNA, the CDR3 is TGTGCCAGCAGCCCATTATGGTCAGGGGGCGGCGGCTATGGCTACACCTTC. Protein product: CASSPLWSGGGGYGYTF.

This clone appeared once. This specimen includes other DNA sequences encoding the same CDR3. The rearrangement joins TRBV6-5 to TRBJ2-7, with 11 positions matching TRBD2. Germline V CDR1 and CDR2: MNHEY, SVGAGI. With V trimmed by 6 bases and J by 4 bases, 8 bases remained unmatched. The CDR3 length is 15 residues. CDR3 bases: TGTGCCAGCAGCCTAACTAGCGGGGGATCTTACGAGCAGTACTTC. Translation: CASSLTSGGSYEQYF.

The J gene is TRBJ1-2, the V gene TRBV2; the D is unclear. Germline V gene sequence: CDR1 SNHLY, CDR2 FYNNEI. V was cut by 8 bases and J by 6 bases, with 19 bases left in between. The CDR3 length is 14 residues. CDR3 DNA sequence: TGTGCCAGCCTCTTCGGGGTTCAGGTGGATGGCTACACCTTC. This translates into CASLFGVQVDGYTF.

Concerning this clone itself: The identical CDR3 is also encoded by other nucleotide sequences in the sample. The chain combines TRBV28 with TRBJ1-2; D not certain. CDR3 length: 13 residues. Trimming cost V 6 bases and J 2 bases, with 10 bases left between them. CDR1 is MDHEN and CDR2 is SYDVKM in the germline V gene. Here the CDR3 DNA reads TGTGCCAGCAGGACCGGAGGGAACTATGGCTACACCTTC. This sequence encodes CASRTGGNYGYTF.

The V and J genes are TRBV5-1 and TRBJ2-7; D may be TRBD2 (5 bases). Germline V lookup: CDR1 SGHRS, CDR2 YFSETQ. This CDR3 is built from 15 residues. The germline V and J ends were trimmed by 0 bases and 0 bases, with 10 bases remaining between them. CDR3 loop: CASSLVVASSYEQYF. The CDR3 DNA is TGCGCCAGCAGCTTGGTTGTAGCGAGCTCCTACGAGCAGTACTTC.

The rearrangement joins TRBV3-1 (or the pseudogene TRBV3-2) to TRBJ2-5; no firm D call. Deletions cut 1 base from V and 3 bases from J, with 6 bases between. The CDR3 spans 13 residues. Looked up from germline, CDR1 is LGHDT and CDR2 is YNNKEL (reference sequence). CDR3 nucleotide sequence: TGTGCCAGCAGCCAAGTGTTAGAAGAGACCCAGTACTTC. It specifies CASSQVLEETQYF.

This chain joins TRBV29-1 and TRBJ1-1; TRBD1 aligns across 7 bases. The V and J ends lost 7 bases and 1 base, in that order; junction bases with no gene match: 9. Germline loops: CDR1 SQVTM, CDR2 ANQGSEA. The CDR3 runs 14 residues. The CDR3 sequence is CSADRDLTNTEAFF. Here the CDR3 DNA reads TGCAGCGCCGACAGGGATCTTACGAACACTGAAGCTTTCTTT. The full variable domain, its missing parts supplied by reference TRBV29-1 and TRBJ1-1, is SAVISQKPSRDICQRGTSLTIQCQVDSQVTMMFWYRQQPGQSLTLIATANQGSEATYESGFVIDKFPISRPNLTFSTLTVSNMSPEDSSIYLCSADRDLTNTEAFFGQGTRLTVV.

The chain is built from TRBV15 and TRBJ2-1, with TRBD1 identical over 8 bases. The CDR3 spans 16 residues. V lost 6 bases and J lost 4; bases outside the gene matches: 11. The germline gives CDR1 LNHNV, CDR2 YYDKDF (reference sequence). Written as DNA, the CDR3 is TGTGCCACCAGTACAGGGGGAGTAGGAGGGTACAATGAGCAGTTCTTC. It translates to CATSTGGVGGYNEQFF.

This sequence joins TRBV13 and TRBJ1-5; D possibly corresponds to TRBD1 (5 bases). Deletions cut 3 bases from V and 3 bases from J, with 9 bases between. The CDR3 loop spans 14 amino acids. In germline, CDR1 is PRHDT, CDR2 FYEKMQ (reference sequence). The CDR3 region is CASSFQGYNQPQHF. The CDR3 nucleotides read TGTGCCAGCAGCTTTCAGGGTTACAATCAGCCCCAGCATTTT.

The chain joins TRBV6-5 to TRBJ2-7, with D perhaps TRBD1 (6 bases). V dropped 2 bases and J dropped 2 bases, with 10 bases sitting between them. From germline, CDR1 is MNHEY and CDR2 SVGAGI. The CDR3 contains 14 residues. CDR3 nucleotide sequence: TGTGCCAGCAGTTACGGCAGGGGTCCCTACGAGCAGTACTTC. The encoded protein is CASSYGRGPYEQYF.

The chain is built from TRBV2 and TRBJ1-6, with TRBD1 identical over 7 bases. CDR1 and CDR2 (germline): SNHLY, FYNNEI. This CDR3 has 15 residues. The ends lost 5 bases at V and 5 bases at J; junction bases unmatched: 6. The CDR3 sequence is CASSFQGVDNSPLHF. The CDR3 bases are TGTGCCAGCAGTTTTCAGGGGGTCGATAATTCACCCCTCCACTTT. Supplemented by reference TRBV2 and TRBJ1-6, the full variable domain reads EPEVTQTPSHQVTQMGQEVILRCVPISNHLYFYWYRQILGQKVEFLVSFYNNEISEKSEIFDDQFSVERPDGSNFTLKIRSTKLEDSAMYFCASSFQGVDNSPLHFGNGTRLTVT.

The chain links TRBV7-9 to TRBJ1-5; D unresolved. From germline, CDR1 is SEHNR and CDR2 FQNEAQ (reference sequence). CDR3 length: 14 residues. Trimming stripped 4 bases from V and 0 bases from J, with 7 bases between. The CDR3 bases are TGTGCCAGCAGCTCCTCGGGTAGCAATCAGCCCCAGCATTTT. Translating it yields CASSSSGSNQPQHF.

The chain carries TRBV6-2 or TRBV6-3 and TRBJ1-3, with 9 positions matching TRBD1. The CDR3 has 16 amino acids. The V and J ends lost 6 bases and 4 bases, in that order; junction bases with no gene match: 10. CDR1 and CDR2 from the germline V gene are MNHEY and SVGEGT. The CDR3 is CASSLQGARGGNTIYF. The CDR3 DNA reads TGTGCCAGCAGCCTACAGGGGGCCCGCGGCGGAAACACCATATATTTT.

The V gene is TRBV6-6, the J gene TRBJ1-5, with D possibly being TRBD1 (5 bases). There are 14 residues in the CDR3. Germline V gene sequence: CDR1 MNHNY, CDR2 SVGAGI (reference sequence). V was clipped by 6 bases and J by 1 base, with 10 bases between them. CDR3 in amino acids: CASSYDRSNQPQHF. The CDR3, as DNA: TGTGCCAGCAGCTATGACAGAAGCAATCAGCCCCAGCATTTT.

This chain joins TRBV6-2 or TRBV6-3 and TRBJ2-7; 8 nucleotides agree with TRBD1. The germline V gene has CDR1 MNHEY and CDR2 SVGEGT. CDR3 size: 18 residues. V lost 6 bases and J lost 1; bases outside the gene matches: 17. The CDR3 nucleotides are TGTGCCAGCAGCCCTTGGACAGGGATAAGTATGGAGTCCTACGAGCAGTACTTC. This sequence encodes CASSPWTGISMESYEQYF.

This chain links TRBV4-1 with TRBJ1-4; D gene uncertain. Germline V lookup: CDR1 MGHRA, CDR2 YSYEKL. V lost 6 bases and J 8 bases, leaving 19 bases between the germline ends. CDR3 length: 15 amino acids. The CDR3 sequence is CASSPQSNRVEKLFF. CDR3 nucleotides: TGCGCCAGCAGTCCCCAGTCCAATCGGGTGGAAAAACTGTTTTTT.